This is a list of T cell receptor beta chains from one sample in a study of glioma-infiltrating T cells. TCRdb redid the calling of the multiplex PCR reads with MiXCR, one entry per CDR3 protein. The data show approximately 140,000 distinct CDR3 sequences, around 23% seen once. The sample taken for sequencing was glioma tissue, nonneoplastic brain tissue, or PBMCs (not recorded which). Every receptor here comes from a human donor with low-grade glioma or glioblastoma, undergoing nonglioma brain surgery, or in good health (not recorded which). Both conserved end residues are part of each CDR3. A D gene is named only where the DNA matches it firmly. Clone size appears in some rows only: once, few, many, or a class for an expanded clone.

V gene	J gene	clone size	D gene	CDR3 protein	CDR3 DNA
TRBV4-1	TRBJ2-1	many	-	CASSQDPGGYNEQFF	TGCGCCAGCAGCCAAGATCCTGGCGGCTACAATGAGCAGTTCTTC
TRBV4-1	TRBJ2-3	-	-	CASSQEPPSTDTQYF	TGCGCCAGCAGCCAAGAACCCCCTAGCACAGATACGCAGTATTTT
TRBV27	TRBJ1-2	many	-	CASSPGGYTF	TGTGCCAGCAGTCCCGGTGGCTACACCTTC
TRBV14	TRBJ1-3	few	TRBD1	CASSHRDRGGNTIYF	TGTGCCAGCAGCCATCGGGACAGGGGAGGAAACACCATATATTTT
TRBV20-1	TRBJ2-2	few	-	CSAKFRSPNTGELFF	TGCAGTGCTAAGTTTCGGTCCCCGAACACCGGGGAGCTGTTTTTT
TRBV19	TRBJ1-5	-	-	CAGSTRGASNQPQHF	TGTGCCGGTAGTACGCGGGGGGCTAGCAATCAGCCCCAGCATTTT
TRBV7-9	TRBJ2-1	-	-	CASIAPGISLHEQFF	TGTGCCAGCATCGCACCCGGGATATCTCTGCATGAGCAGTTCTTC
TRBV20-1	TRBJ2-3	-	-	CSAKAGPSTDTQYF	TGCAGTGCTAAGGCCGGGCCTAGCACAGATACGCAGTATTTT
TRBV4-1	TRBJ2-5	few	TRBD1	CASSQDSRQGETQYF	TGCGCCAGCAGCCAAGATTCTAGACAGGGGGAGACCCAGTACTTC
TRBV28	TRBJ2-2	many	-	CASSLGDLAADTGELFF	TGTGCCAGCAGTTTAGGAGACCTAGCCGCGGACACCGGGGAGCTGTTTTTT
TRBV27	TRBJ1-1	-	-	CASSLSRYLGTEAFF	TGTGCCAGCAGTTTATCCCGCTACTTAGGCACTGAAGCTTTCTTT
TRBV14	TRBJ2-1	few	-	CASSSTTGNEQFF	TGTGCCAGCAGCTCGACGACAGGCAATGAGCAGTTCTTC
TRBV19	TRBJ2-3	few	TRBD2	CASSRLAGTDTQYF	TGTGCCAGTAGCCGACTAGCAGGCACAGATACGCAGTATTTT
TRBV18	TRBJ1-2	few	TRBD1	CASSPSRDRDGYTF	TGTGCCAGCTCACCCAGCCGGGACAGGGACGGCTACACCTTC
TRBV20-1	TRBJ2-3	-	TRBD2	CSALSSGGVTDTQYF	TGCAGTGCTTTATCTAGTGGGGGGGTGACAGATACGCAGTATTTT
TRBV6-1	TRBJ2-5	-	TRBD2	CASRGLAGGLETQYF	TGTGCCAGCAGGGGACTAGCGGGGGGGCTGGAGACCCAGTACTTC